The 8 T cell receptor beta chains presented below share a single source sample, sequenced in a study of Graves' ophthalmopathy and Graves' hyperthyroidism. Transcripts of RNA were the source for amplifying TCR beta CDR3 regions. HTBI-primed first-round RT-PCR preceded second-round multiplex PCR. MiXCR, applied by TCRdb to the multiplex PCR reads, yields one record per CDR3 protein. The sample consists of about 180,000 distinct CDR3 sequences, approximately 38% of them appearing once. Sample: peripheral blood. The receptors stem from a woman aged 35 to 49 with Graves' ophthalmopathy.

This clonotype was recorded many times. The CDR3 nucleotides are TGTGCCAGCAGTTACTCTGGGACTAGCAATGAGTACTTC. Its protein product is CASSYSGTSNEYF. This chain links TRBV6-2 or TRBV6-3 with TRBJ2-7; TRBD2 matches at 9 bases. V was pared by 0 bases and J by 11 bases, with 5 bases of the junction left unmatched. Per germline, CDR1 MNHEY and CDR2 SVGEGT. This CDR3 is 13 amino acids long.

This clonotype was seen ten or more times. V and J are TRBV11-2 and TRBJ2-3, with TRBD2 identical over 7 bases. The J segment lost 2 bases and the V segment lost 6 bases, leaving 8 bases of the junction unmatched. The CDR3 has 15 amino acids. CDR1 is SGHAT and CDR2 is FQNNGV in the germline V gene. The CDR3 loop reads CASSPGGGLTDTQYF. Written as DNA, the CDR3 is TGTGCCAGCAGTCCGGGGGGAGGGCTCACAGATACGCAGTATTTT.

The chain joins TRBV10-3 to TRBJ2-7; D uncertain. The CDR3 has 12 amino acids. Per the germline V gene, CDR1 is ENHRY and CDR2 is SYGVKD. Trimming stripped 6 bases from V and 1 base from J, with 7 bases between. CDR3 sequence reads: CAIRTDSYEQYF. CDR3 nucleotides: TGTGCCATCAGGACTGATTCCTACGAGCAGTACTTC.

There are a few counts of this clonotype. The chain has TRBV11-2 and TRBJ2-5; no definite D call. Trimming removed 5 bases at V and 1 base at J, with 11 bases between. The CDR3 runs to 14 residues. Germline CDR1 and CDR2: SGHAT and FQNNGV. CDR3 protein: CASSVGRPQETQYF. The CDR3, as DNA: TGTGCCAGCAGCGTCGGACGGCCCCAAGAGACCCAGTACTTC.

This clonotype was seen many times. The chain has TRBV2 and TRBJ2-2, with D maybe TRBD1 (6 bases). From germline, CDR1 is SNHLY and CDR2 FYNNEI. The germline V and J ends were trimmed by 2 bases and 3 bases, with 10 bases remaining between them. The CDR3 has 15 amino acids. The CDR3 protein is CASSEQGTDTGELFF. The CDR3, as DNA: TGTGCCAGCAGTGAACAGGGGACCGACACCGGGGAGCTGTTTTTT.

This clonotype was picked up many times. The chain recombines TRBV10-1 with TRBJ1-1; weak D call: TRBD1 (6 bases). V was clipped by 5 bases and J by 1 base, with 8 bases between them. Germline CDR1 WNHNN, CDR2 SYGVQD (reference sequence). This CDR3 comprises 13 residues. Here the CDR3 DNA reads TGCGCCAGCAGTCGGGACAAGAACACTGAAGCTTTCTTT. Its translation is CASSRDKNTEAFF.

This clonotype came up once. The chain uses TRBV12-3 or TRBV12-4 and TRBJ2-5, with 14 bases lining up with TRBD2. The CDR3 contains 16 residues. J gave up 4 bases and V 3 bases, and 4 bases lay outside the gene matches. The CDR3 protein is CASSFGLAGGAETQYF. The CDR3, as DNA: TGTGCCAGCAGTTTCGGACTAGCGGGAGGAGCAGAGACCCAGTACTTC.

This clonotype showed up many times. This chain uses TRBV3-1 with TRBJ2-4, with a possible D match to TRBD1 (5 bases). V lost 1 base and J lost 4, with 11 bases in between. Looked up from germline, CDR1 is LGHDT and CDR2 is YNNKEL (reference sequence). The CDR3 runs to 15 residues. CDR3 region: CASSQGRQSKNIQYF. CDR3 DNA: TGTGCCAGCAGCCAAGGTCGACAGTCGAAAAACATTCAGTACTTC.